Given below is one T cell receptor (beta chain) in context. Original processing methods: Quantification of nucleated cells was approximated via reference gene primer amplification. Here immunoSEQ multiplex PCR was the method, and the copy in TCRdb shows in-frame clones only, minus some. V and J calls and clone size come straight from that table; D and trimming were deduced from the DNA. The table includes about 220,000 clones, roughly four fifths detected once. This record belongs to a study of blood T cell repertoires in COVID-19. The wider study: Acute and convalescent COVID-19 samples came from the United States, Italy and Spain.

Enrolled through a virtual design, the participants were between roughly 18 and 89 years of age and came from 24 US areas. Symptom resolution, clearance, or two negative PCRs marked the recovered donors of Cohort 3. The clonotype was recovered from a woman aged 60-70 years who had recovered from COVID-19. The sequencing input was PBMCs or T cells enriched from blood (not recorded which).

The CDR3 loop is CSMTRGVLDEQFF. The CDR3 region has the DNA TGCAGCATGACAAGGGGCGTTCTCGATGAGCAGTTCTTC. The rearrangement links TRBV29-1 to TRBJ2-1; a possible D gene is TRBD1 (5 bases). The germline V gene encodes CDR1 SQVTM and CDR2 ANQGSEA. The CDR3 covers 13 residues. V was trimmed by 8 bases and J by 8 bases, leaving 19 bases between them.